This TCR beta chain was recorded in a study of sequential checkpoint blockade in melanoma (dated by TCRdb to about 2019). Some background on the complete study: Patients were assigned by 1:1 randomization to either first-line nivolumab followed by ipilimumab (arm A) or ipilimumab followed by nivolumab (arm B). Both trial sequences were followed by maintenance nivolumab. Paper-wide results and their limitations: Validation of the response-prediction model combining TCR metrics and mutation burden is needed in larger, independent patient cohorts.

TCRbeta CDR3 regions were immunosequenced from genomic DNA with the immunoSEQ Assay. Before high-throughput sequencing, the genomic DNA was amplified using bias-controlled multiplex PCR. On the authors' methods: To quantify the absolute abundance of each unique TCRbeta CDR3 region, the sequences were collapsed and filtered. Clonality was defined as 1 minus Pielou's evenness and was calculated using productive rearrangements only. Clones with significantly greater frequencies in on-treatment versus baseline samples were identified using a previously published method. TCRdb re-hosts the immuneACCESS table, in-frame sequences only. Its copies lack some clones; in the studies checked, an unresolved V gene accounts for under half of them, and the cause for the rest is not known. V and J calls and clone size follow that table, whereas D and trimming were derived from the DNA. This sample is represented by about 28,000 clones; around 77% of them were singletons. The ten largest clones capture approximately 12% of the sample.

This clone was found a few times. Its antigen remains unidentified. No clone much larger than this one lies a single base away; base qualities are absent. The meaning of the sample's treatment or condition label: randomized to nivolumab then ipilimumab (arm A) or the reverse (arm B). Prior DNA-damaging chemotherapy had not been received by any trial patient. Thawed PBMCs were sorted on a FACS Aria II flow cytometer to isolate live CD3+CD8+ cells negative for CD19 and CD56. The samples were obtained from melanoma patients enrolled in CheckMate 064, an open-label, randomized phase II trial testing sequential checkpoint blockade. Peripheral blood mononuclear cells were collected by leukapheresis, purified with Ficoll-Paque, and frozen in human serum with roughly 10% DMSO. Immediately after sorting, the purity of the sorted blood CD3+CD8+ cells was confirmed to be >98%, and DNA was then extracted. Reading the germline V gene (reference sequence) gives CDR1 SEHNR and CDR2 FQNEAQ. Trimming removed 5 bases from V and 5 bases from J; the gene matches leave 10 bases unexplained. Including the terminal cysteine and phenylalanine, the CDR3 comprises 15 residues. The kept DNA is CDR3 alone, 45 bases in frame from the first base.

The chain links TRBV7-9 with TRBJ2-3; the junction holds 7 bases that match TRBD2. The material sequenced was CD8+ T cells sorted from blood (inferred from file names), taken from a patient given nivolumab and ipilimumab in sequence. The origin of this receptor is a human donor with melanoma. This receptor carries the CDR3 CASSPLRGSLDTQYF. The nucleotide sequence is TGTGCCAGCAGCCCCCTGCGGGGGAGTTTAGATACGCAGTATTTT.